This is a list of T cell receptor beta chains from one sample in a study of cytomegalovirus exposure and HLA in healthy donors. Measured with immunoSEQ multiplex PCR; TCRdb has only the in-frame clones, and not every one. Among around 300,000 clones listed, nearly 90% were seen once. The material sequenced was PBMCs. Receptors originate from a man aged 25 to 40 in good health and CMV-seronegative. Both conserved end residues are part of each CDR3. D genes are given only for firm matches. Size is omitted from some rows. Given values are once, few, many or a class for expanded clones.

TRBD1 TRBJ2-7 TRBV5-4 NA TGTGCCAGCAGCATGGACAGGCCGACCCACAGAAGATCCTACGAGCAGTACTTC CASSMDRPTHRRSYEQYF
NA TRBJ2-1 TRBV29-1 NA TGCAGCGTTGAAGACTGGTGGCAGGGTGATAGCAATGAGCAGTTCTTC CSVEDWWQGDSNEQFF
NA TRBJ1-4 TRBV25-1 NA TGTGCCAGCAGTGAGGGGGCGAGAGAAAAACTGTTTTTT CASSEGAREKLFF
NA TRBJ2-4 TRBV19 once TGTGCCAGTAGTGATTCAGGCCTCTTCCCCAAAAACATTCAGTACTTC CASSDSGLFPKNIQYF
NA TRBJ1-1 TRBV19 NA TGTGCCAGTAGTATCGAGGTAGAAGCTTTCTTT CASSIEVEAFF
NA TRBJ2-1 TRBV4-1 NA TGCGCCAGCAGCCAATCAGGGTATAATGAGCAGTTCTTC CASSQSGYNEQFF
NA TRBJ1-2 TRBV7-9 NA TGTGCCAGCAGCTTATCAGACAGATATGGCTACACCTTC CASSLSDRYGYTF
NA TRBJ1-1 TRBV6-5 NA TGTGCCAGCAGATTGGGGCAGGGTGAAGCTTTCTTT CASRLGQGEAFF
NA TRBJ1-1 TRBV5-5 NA TGTGCCAGCAGCTTACAACAGGGATTCACTGAAGCTTTCTTT CASSLQQGFTEAFF
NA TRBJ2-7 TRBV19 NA TGTGCCAGTAGTATCAATGGACTGTCGGGCGCCGAGCAGTACTTC CASSINGLSGAEQYF
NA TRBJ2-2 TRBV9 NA TGTGCCAGCAGCGTAGGTATTGCGGAGAGGGAGCTGTTTTTT CASSVGIAERELFF
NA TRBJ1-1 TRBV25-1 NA TGTGCCAGCAGTTCCCATTTCCTTGGGCCGAACACTGAAGCTTTCTTT CASSSHFLGPNTEAFF
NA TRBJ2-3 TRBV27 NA TGTGCCAGCAGCCCTAGAGGACAGATCACAGATACGCAGTATTTT CASSPRGQITDTQYF
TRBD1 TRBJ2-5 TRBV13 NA TGTGCCAGCAGCTACCCCGGGACAGGGGTGAGGGAGACCCAGTACTTC CASSYPGTGVRETQYF
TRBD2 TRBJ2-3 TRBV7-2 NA TGTGCCAGCAGCGAAAGGATAAGGATAGGGAGGGCAGATACGCAGTATTTT CASSERIRIGRADTQYF
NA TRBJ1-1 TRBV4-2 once TGTGCCAGCAGCCACTATAATGAAGCTTTCTTT CASSHYNEAFF
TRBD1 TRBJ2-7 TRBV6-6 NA TGTGCCAGCAGAAGACCGGGACAGGGCTACGAGCAGTACTTC CASRRPGQGYEQYF
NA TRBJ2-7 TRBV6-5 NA TGTGCCAGCAGTTACTCGGGTACTAGCGAGCAGTACTTC CASSYSGTSEQYF
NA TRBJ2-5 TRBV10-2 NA TGCGCCAGCAGTAACAAGGGGAAGGGCGAGACCCAGTACTTC CASSNKGKGETQYF
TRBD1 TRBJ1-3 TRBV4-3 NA TGCGCCAGCAGCCCGTCGACAGGGGACTCTGGAAACACCATATATTTT CASSPSTGDSGNTIYF
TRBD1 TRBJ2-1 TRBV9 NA TGTGCCAGCAGCGCCCGGGACAGGACTTACAATGAGCAGTTCTTC CASSARDRTYNEQFF
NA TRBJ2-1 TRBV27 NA TGTGCCAGCAGGACCGAAACTAGAGCCAATGAGCAGTTCTTC CASRTETRANEQFF
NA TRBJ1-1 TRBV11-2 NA TGTGCCAGCAGCTCCCGTACAGTGAACACTGAAGCTTTCTTT CASSSRTVNTEAFF
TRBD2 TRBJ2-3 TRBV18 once TGTGCCAGCTCCCCACTCGGACTAGGTGAGACAGATACGCAGTATTTT CASSPLGLGETDTQYF
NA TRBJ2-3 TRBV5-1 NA TGCGCCAGCAGCTCTGACCCCTCCGGGAGCACAGATACGCAGTATTTT CASSSDPSGSTDTQYF
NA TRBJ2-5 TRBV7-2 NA TGTGCCAGCAGCCGACGGAGGCTACAAGAGACCCAGTACTTC CASSRRRLQETQYF
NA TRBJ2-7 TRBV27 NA TGTGCCAGCAGTTCGTCCGTGGGGGCGCTTAGCTACGAGCAGTACTTC CASSSSVGALSYEQYF
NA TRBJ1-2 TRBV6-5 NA TGTGCCAGCAGTTACGGAGGGCCCCTCTATGGCTACACCTTC CASSYGGPLYGYTF
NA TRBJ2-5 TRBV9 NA TGTGCCAGCAGCGTAGAATCAGGGGCACTCGAGACCCAGTACTTC CASSVESGALETQYF
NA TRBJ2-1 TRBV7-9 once TGTGCCAGCAGCTTAGTTGGCCCTGGGCAGTTCTTC CASSLVGPGQFF
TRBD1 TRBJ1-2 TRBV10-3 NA TGTGCCACCTACTCGGGACAGGGGGCTATTAACTATGGCTACACCTTC CATYSGQGAINYGYTF